This TCR beta chain was identified in a study of blood T cell repertoires in COVID-19. Overall study: The United States, Italy and Spain provided the acute and convalescent COVID-19 samples. Sample material is recorded as cDNA or gDNA derived from T cells, B-cell-depleted T cells, or PBMCs.

As originally analysed: Reference gene primer amplification gave estimated nucleated cell counts. TCRdb's copy holds only in-frame clones and misses some; the assay was immunoSEQ multiplex PCR. V, J and clone size are taken as reported in that table, and D and trimming were inferred from the DNA itself. The data hold fewer than 300,000 clones, with about 68% observed a single time. The CDR3 spans 14 residues. V shed 4 bases, J shed 7 bases, and the junction held 5 bases outside the gene matches. Germline V gene data show CDR1 as LGHDT and CDR2 as YNNKEL (reference sequence). The sequenced material came from peripheral blood. V gene TRBV3-1 (or the pseudogene TRBV3-2) combines with J gene TRBJ1-4, with TRBD1 matching 8 bases. This receptor was obtained from an elderly woman with acute or convalescent COVID-19. This CDR3 reads CASSPRGLSEKLFF. CDR3 nucleotide sequence: TGTGCCAGCAGCCCCAGGGGGCTCAGTGAAAAACTGTTTTTT.